Listed below are T cell receptor beta chains from one sample, sequenced in a study of CD8 T cells in Susac syndrome. TCRdb fed the immunoSEQ multiplex PCR reads into MiXCR, producing one record per CDR3 protein. This sample has about 180,000 distinct CDR3 sequences; 85% to 95% occur once, and the top ten carry 0.12%. Material for sequencing was CD4+ T cells from PBMCs. The receptors were sampled from a human donor with Susac syndrome. CDR3s include the opening cysteine and the closing phenylalanine or tryptophan. The D gene is left open where the match is weak. Rows give clone size only sometimes, using once, few, many, or a class for an expanded clone.

len: 15
d_gene: TRBD2
v_gene: TRBV12-3/TRBV12-4
j_gene: TRBJ2-1
abundance: .
CDR3nt: TGTGCCAGCAGTTCCTTCCCGGGGGGGCTGAGTGAGCAGTTCTTC
CDR3aa: CASSSFPGGLSEQFF

len: 15
d_gene: TRBD1
v_gene: TRBV6-6
j_gene: TRBJ1-2
abundance: .
CDR3nt: TGTGCCAGCAGTCCCGGGAAAACAGGGGATTATGGCTACACCTTC
CDR3aa: CASSPGKTGDYGYTF

len: 16
d_gene: TRBD2
v_gene: TRBV7-9
j_gene: TRBJ2-4
abundance: .
CDR3nt: TGTGCCAGCAGCTCTCTAGCGGGGGGGCCCCAGAACATTCAGTACTTC
CDR3aa: CASSSLAGGPQNIQYF

len: 16
d_gene: TRBD2
v_gene: TRBV6-1
j_gene: TRBJ2-3
abundance: .
CDR3nt: TGTGCCAGCAGAAGGGCGAGCGGGGGGAGGACAGATACGCAGTATTTT
CDR3aa: CASRRASGGRTDTQYF

len: 16
d_gene: .
v_gene: TRBV5-6
j_gene: TRBJ2-6
abundance: .
CDR3nt: TGTGCCAGCAGCGAAACAGGGAGATCTGGGGCCAACGTCCTGACTTTC
CDR3aa: CASSETGRSGANVLTF

len: 15
d_gene: .
v_gene: TRBV4-2
j_gene: TRBJ2-7
abundance: .
CDR3nt: TGTGCCAGCAGCCAAGAATGGCAGGGAACTAGTGAGCAGTACTTC
CDR3aa: CASSQEWQGTSEQYF

len: 12
d_gene: .
v_gene: TRBV27
j_gene: TRBJ2-3
abundance: .
CDR3nt: TGTGCCAGCAGTTTATTAGGGGGTACGCAGTATTTT
CDR3aa: CASSLLGGTQYF

len: 13
d_gene: TRBD2
v_gene: TRBV20-1
j_gene: TRBJ2-7
abundance: .
CDR3nt: TGCAGTGCTAGCCCAGCGGGAGTCTACGAGCAGTACTTC
CDR3aa: CSASPAGVYEQYF

len: 12
d_gene: .
v_gene: TRBV29-1
j_gene: TRBJ1-1
abundance: .
CDR3nt: TGCAGCGTCGGGGAGGGTGACACTGAAGCTTTCTTT
CDR3aa: CSVGEGDTEAFF

len: 15
d_gene: TRBD1
v_gene: TRBV6-6
j_gene: TRBJ1-5
abundance: few
CDR3nt: TGTGCCAGCAGTTATAAGGGGGCAAGCAATCAGCCCCAGCATTTT
CDR3aa: CASSYKGASNQPQHF

len: 16
d_gene: .
v_gene: TRBV7-2
j_gene: TRBJ2-5
abundance: once
CDR3nt: TGTGCCAGCAGCATGAATTCGCGGTCATACCAAGAGACCCAGTACTTC
CDR3aa: CASSMNSRSYQETQYF

len: 13
d_gene: .
v_gene: TRBV30
j_gene: TRBJ2-5
abundance: .
CDR3nt: TGTGCCTGGAACTGGGGAGACCAAGAGACCCAGTACTTC
CDR3aa: CAWNWGDQETQYF

len: 17
d_gene: TRBD2
v_gene: TRBV20-1
j_gene: TRBJ2-3
abundance: .
CDR3nt: TGCAGTGCTAGAAAATCGGCTAGCGGGGGGCCCACAGATACGCAGTATTTT
CDR3aa: CSARKSASGGPTDTQYF

len: 12
d_gene: .
v_gene: TRBV5-6
j_gene: TRBJ2-7
abundance: .
CDR3nt: TGTGCCAGCAGCTTGGCTCGGAACGAGCAGTACTTC
CDR3aa: CASSLARNEQYF

len: 16
d_gene: TRBD1
v_gene: TRBV7-9
j_gene: TRBJ2-7
abundance: .
CDR3nt: TGTGCCAGCAGCCCGGGACAGGGGAGTATTCTTTACGAGCAGTACTTC
CDR3aa: CASSPGQGSILYEQYF

len: 19
d_gene: .
v_gene: TRBV15
j_gene: TRBJ2-6
abundance: .
CDR3nt: TGTGCCACCAGCAGAGCCTCCGGGGGGCAGTGGACTGGGGCCAACGTCCTGACTTTC
CDR3aa: CATSRASGGQWTGANVLTF

len: 15
d_gene: .
v_gene: TRBV20-1
j_gene: TRBJ1-4
abundance: .
CDR3nt: TGCAGTGCTAGAGGTTCTGCAGGAGCGAATGAAAAACTGTTTTTT
CDR3aa: CSARGSAGANEKLFF

len: 12
d_gene: .
v_gene: TRBV5-1
j_gene: TRBJ1-1
abundance: .
CDR3nt: TGCGCCAGCAGCAGTGAACTTTTTGAAGCTTTCTTT
CDR3aa: CASSSELFEAFF

len: 15
d_gene: TRBD1
v_gene: TRBV3-1
j_gene: TRBJ1-2
abundance: .
CDR3nt: TGTGCCAGCAGCCATGCCTCTGGACAGGGATATGGCTACACCTTC
CDR3aa: CASSHASGQGYGYTF

len: 14
d_gene: .
v_gene: TRBV7-2
j_gene: TRBJ2-5
abundance: .
CDR3nt: TGTGCCAGCAGCAACCGGGCCTCGAGGGAGACCCAGTACTTC
CDR3aa: CASSNRASRETQYF

len: 14
d_gene: .
v_gene: TRBV2
j_gene: TRBJ2-5
abundance: .
CDR3nt: TGTGCCAGCAGTGTCGGCCAGACCCAAGAGACCCAGTACTTC
CDR3aa: CASSVGQTQETQYF

len: 16
d_gene: TRBD1
v_gene: TRBV5-1
j_gene: TRBJ1-2
abundance: .
CDR3nt: TGCGCCAGCAGCGCCCCCACCGAGGACAGGGCCTATGGCTACACCTTC
CDR3aa: CASSAPTEDRAYGYTF

len: 13
d_gene: .
v_gene: TRBV20-1
j_gene: TRBJ1-4
abundance: .
CDR3nt: TGCAGTGCTCTACAGGGAACTAATGAAAAACTGTTTTTT
CDR3aa: CSALQGTNEKLFF